The clone carrying this T cell receptor (beta chain) was found a few times. What it binds is unknown. Full-length variable regions came from constant-region reverse primers plus semi-nested Nested Universal Primer A PCR. One entry per CDR3 protein results from TCRdb running MiXCR on the 5' RACE reads. The data show about 50,000 distinct CDR3 sequences, around 26% seen once. Whole-study findings and limits: Greatest tumor Treg TCR overlap was with tumor naive CD4+ cells.

The CDR3 sequence is 16 residues long. Germline assignment: CDR1 WNHNN and CDR2 SYGVQD (reference sequence). V was shortened by 4 bases and J by 2 bases, with 16 bases between the two germline ends. Purified naive CD4+ T cells were depleted of CD25+ Tregs. V and J are TRBV10-1 and TRBJ2-3; possibly TRBD2 for D (5 bases). Sequencing was performed on naive CD4+ T cells sorted from blood. Subset described: naive CD4+ T cells, CD4+CD45RA+CD25-. This receptor was taken from a female donor with breast cancer. CDR3 amino acids: CASSGDSGSFTDTQYF. DNA for the CDR3: TGCGCCAGCAGTGGTGATTCGGGGTCATTCACAGATACGCAGTATTTT.